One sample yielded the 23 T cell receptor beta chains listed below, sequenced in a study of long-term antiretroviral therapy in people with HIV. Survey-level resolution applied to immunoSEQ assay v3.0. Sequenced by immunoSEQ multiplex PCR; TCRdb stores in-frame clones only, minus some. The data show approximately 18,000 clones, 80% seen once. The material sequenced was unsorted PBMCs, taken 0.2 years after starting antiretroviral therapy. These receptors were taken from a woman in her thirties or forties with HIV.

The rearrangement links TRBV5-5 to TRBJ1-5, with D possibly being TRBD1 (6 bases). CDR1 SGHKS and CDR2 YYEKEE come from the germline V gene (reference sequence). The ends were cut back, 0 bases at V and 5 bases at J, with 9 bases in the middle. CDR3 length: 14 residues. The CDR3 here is CASSLEQGYQPQHF. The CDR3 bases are TGTGCCAGCAGCTTGGAACAGGGATATCAGCCCCAGCATTTT.

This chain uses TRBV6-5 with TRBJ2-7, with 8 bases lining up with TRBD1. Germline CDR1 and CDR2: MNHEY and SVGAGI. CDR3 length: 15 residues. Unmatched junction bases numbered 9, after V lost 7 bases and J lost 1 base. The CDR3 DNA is TGTGCCAGCAACCCGACAGGGGCATTTTCCTACGAGCAGTACTTC. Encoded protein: CASNPTGAFSYEQYF.

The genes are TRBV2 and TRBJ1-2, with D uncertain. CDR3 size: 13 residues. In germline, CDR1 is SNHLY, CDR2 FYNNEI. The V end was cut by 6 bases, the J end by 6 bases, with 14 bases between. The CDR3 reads CASSEWNRDGYTF. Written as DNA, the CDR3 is TGTGCCAGCAGCGAATGGAATCGAGATGGCTACACCTTC.

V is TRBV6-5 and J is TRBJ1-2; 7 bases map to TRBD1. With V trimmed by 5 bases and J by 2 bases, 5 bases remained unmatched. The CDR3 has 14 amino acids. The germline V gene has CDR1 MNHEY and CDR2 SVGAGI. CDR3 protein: CASSRQGDNYGYTF. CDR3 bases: TGTGCCAGCAGTCGGCAGGGGGACAACTATGGCTACACCTTC.

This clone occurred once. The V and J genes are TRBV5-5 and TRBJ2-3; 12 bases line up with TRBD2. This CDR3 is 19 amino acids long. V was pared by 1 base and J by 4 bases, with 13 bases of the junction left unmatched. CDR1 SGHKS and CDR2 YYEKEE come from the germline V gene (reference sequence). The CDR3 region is CASSLMLLAGGQGADTQYF. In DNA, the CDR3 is TGTGCCAGCAGCTTGATGCTTCTAGCGGGGGGGCAAGGTGCAGATACGCAGTATTTT.

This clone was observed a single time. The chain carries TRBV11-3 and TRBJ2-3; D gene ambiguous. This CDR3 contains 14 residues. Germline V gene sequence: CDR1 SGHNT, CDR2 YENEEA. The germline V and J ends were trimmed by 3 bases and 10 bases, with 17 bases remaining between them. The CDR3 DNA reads TGTGCCAGCAGCTTGACCGCCTCCTCTGATGCGCAGTATTTT. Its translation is CASSLTASSDAQYF.

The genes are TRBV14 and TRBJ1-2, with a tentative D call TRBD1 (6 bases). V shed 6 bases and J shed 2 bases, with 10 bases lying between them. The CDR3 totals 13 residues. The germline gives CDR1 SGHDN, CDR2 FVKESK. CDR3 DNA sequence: TGTGCCAGCAGTCAGCAGGGGAACTATGGCTACACCTTC. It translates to CASSQQGNYGYTF.

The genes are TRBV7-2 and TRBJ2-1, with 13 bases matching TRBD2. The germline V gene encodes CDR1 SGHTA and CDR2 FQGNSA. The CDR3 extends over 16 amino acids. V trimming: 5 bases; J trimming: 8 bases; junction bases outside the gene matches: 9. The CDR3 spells CASSRTSGGARDEQFF. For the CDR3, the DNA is TGTGCCAGCAGCCGTACTAGCGGGGGGGCCAGGGATGAGCAGTTCTTC.

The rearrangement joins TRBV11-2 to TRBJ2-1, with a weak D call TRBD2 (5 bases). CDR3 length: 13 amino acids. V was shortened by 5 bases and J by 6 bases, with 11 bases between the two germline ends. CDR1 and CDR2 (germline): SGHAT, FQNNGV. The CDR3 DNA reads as TGTGCCAGCAGCCTGGACTGGGGCAATGAGCAGTTCTTC. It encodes CASSLDWGNEQFF.

The CDR3 nucleotides are TGTGCCAGCAGTGATTCCGGGAGGCAGTTCTTC. This gives the protein CASSDSGRQFF. The V and J genes are TRBV2 and TRBJ2-1, with D maybe TRBD2 (6 bases). Trimming left V 3 bases short and J 12 bases short, with 9 bases between. This CDR3 spans 11 amino acids. From germline, CDR1 is SNHLY and CDR2 FYNNEI.

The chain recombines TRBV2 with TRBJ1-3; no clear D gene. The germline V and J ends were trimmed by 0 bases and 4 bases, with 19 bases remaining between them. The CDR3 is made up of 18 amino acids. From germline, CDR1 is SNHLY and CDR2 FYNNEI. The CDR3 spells CASSEAHMQSAFGNTIYF. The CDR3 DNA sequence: TGTGCCAGCAGTGAAGCGCATATGCAGTCCGCCTTCGGAAACACCATATATTTT.

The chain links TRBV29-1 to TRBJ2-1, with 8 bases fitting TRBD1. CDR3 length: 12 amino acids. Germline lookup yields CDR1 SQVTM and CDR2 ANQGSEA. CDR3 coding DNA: TGCAGTGCGGACAGGGAGACTAATGAGCAGTTCTTC. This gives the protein CSADRETNEQFF.

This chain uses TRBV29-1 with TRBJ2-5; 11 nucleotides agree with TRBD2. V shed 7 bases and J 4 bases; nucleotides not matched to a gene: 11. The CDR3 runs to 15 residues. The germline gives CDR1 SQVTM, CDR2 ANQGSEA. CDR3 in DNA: TGCAGCGGGGGATTACTAGCGGGAGTACGAGAGACCCAGTACTTC. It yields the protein CSGGLLAGVRETQYF. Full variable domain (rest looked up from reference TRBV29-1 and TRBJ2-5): SAVISQKPSRDICQRGTSLTIQCQVDSQVTMMFWYRQQPGQSLTLIATANQGSEATYESGFVIDKFPISRPNLTFSTLTVSNMSPEDSSIYLCSGGLLAGVRETQYFGPGTRLLVL.

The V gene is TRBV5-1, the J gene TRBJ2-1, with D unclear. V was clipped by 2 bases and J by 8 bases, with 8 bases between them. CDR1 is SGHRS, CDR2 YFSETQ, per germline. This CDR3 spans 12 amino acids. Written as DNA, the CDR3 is TGCGCCAGCAGCTTAGTGGTCGATGAGCAGTTCTTC. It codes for CASSLVVDEQFF.

The DNA of the CDR3 is TGTGCCAGCAGCTTAGCTAGGAGGCAGGGGTTGGGCTATGGCTACACCTTC. Translating gives CASSLARRQGLGYGYTF. This rearrangement joins TRBV7-8 to TRBJ1-2; the D gene is possibly TRBD1 (6 bases). The V gene lost 0 bases and the J gene lost 4 bases, with 18 bases spanning the gap. Germline CDR1 reads SGHVS; CDR2 reads FQNEAQ. CDR3 length: 17 amino acids.

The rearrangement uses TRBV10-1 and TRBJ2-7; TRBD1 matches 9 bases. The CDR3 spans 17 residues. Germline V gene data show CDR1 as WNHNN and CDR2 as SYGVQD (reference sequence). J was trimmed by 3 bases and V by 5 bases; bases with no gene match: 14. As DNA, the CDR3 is TGCGCCAGCAGTCCGGGACAGGGAGTTTACGGTATCTACGAGCAGTACTTC. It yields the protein CASSPGQGVYGIYEQYF.

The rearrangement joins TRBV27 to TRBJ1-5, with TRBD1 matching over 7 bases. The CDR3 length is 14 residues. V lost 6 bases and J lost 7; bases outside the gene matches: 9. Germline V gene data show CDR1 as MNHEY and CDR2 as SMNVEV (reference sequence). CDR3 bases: TGTGCCAGCAGCCACAGGGGTCTTTTACAGCCCCAGCATTTT. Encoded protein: CASSHRGLLQPQHF.

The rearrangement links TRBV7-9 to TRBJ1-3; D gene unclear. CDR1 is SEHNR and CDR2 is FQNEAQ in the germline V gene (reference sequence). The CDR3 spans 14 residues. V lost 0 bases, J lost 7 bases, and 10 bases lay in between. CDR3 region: CASSLAQLWNTIYF. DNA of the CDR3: TGTGCCAGCAGCTTAGCGCAATTGTGGAACACCATATATTTT.

CDR3 bases: TGTGCCAGCAGCGGTAGCACCTCCTACGAGCAGTACTTC. Translating it yields CASSGSTSYEQYF. The rearrangement joins TRBV9 to TRBJ2-7; D is unresolved. Germline V gene lookup returns CDR1 SGDLS and CDR2 YYNGEE. This CDR3 is built from 13 residues. Between the trimmed V and J ends, which lost 3 bases and 0 bases, there was a span of 7 bases.

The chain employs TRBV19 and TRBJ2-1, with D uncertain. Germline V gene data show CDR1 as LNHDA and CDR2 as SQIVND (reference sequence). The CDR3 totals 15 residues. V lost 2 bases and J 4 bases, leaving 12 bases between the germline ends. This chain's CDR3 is CASSIMRSQYNEQFF. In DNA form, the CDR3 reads TGTGCCAGTAGTATAATGCGGTCACAGTACAATGAGCAGTTCTTC.

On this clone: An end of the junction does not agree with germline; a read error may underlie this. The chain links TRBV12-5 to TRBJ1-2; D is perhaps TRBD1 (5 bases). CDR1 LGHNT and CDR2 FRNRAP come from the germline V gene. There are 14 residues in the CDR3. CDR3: CASGPFTGDYGYTF. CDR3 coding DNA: TGTGCTAGTGGTCCCTTCACAGGCGACTACGGCTACACCTTC.

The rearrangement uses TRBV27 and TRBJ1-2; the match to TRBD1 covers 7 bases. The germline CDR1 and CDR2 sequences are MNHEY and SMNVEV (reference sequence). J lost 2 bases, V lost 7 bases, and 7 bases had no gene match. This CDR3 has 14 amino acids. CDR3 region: CASNTGARNYGYTF. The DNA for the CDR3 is TGTGCCAGCAATACAGGGGCGCGGAACTATGGCTACACCTTC.

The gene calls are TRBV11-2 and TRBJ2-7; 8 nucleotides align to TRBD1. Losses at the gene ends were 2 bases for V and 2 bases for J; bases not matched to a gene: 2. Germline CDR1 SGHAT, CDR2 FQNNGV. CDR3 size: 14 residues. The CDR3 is CASSLWTGTYEQYF. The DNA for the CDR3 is TGTGCCAGCAGCTTATGGACAGGGACCTACGAGCAGTACTTC.